Below are 16 T cell receptor beta chains sequenced from a single sample in a study of T cell therapy after organ transplantation. Sample time point: 4-8 weeks after completion of therapy. For these receptors, no antigen is known. The repertoire was sequenced with immunoSEQ multiplex PCR; TCRdb's copy has only in-frame clones and lacks some. The data contain about 120 clones, around two thirds of them singletons. Sample: CD8+ T cells from blood, taken after autologous CMV-specific T cell therapy. Receptors were obtained from a human patient who had received a solid organ transplant and had CMV disease. Some T cells may possibly be graft donor cells.

This clone rates as hyperexpanded. The gene calls are TRBV27 and TRBJ1-1; possible D gene TRBD1, 6 bases. Between the trimmed V and J ends, which lost 6 bases and 7 bases, there was a span of 12 bases. This CDR3 contains 12 residues. Looked up from germline, CDR1 is MNHEY and CDR2 is SMNVEV (reference sequence). The CDR3 loop reads CASRDRLDEAFF. In nucleotides, the CDR3 is TGTGCCAGCAGGGACAGATTAGATGAAGCTTTCTTT.

V gene TRBV6-4 combines with J gene TRBJ2-1; 11 bases align to TRBD2. CDR3 size: 16 residues. Germline values: CDR1 MRHNA, CDR2 SNTAGT. Trimming at V came to 3 bases and at J to 3 bases, leaving 4 bases not matched to a gene. The DNA for the CDR3 is TGTGCCAGCAGTGATTCCGGGACTAGCGGCTACAATGAGCAGTTCTTC. Translating gives CASSDSGTSGYNEQFF.

The chain is built from TRBV7-9 and TRBJ1-2, with D tentatively TRBD1 (5 bases). The V end lost 5 bases, the J end lost 4 bases, and 14 bases lay between the germline ends. Germline-derived CDR1 and CDR2 are SEHNR and FQNEAQ (reference sequence). The CDR3 length is 14 residues. The CDR3 sequence is CASSPTGTLYGYTF. The CDR3 nucleotides are TGTGCCAGCAGCCCCACGGGGACCCTCTATGGCTACACCTTC.

CDR3 amino acids: CASSTTTGKETQYF. The DNA of the CDR3 is TGTGCCAGCAGCACGACGACAGGGAAAGAGACCCAGTACTTC. V usage is TRBV13 and J usage is TRBJ2-5, with 7 nucleotides matching TRBD1. Losses at the gene ends were 5 bases for V and 3 bases for J; bases not matched to a gene: 6. The CDR3 totals 14 residues. Germline lookup yields CDR1 PRHDT and CDR2 FYEKMQ (reference sequence).

This clone has just a few counts. This chain links TRBV7-9 with TRBJ2-7; 7 positions match TRBD1. Trimming took 6 bases from V and 3 from J; bases not matched to a gene: 5. CDR3 length: 13 amino acids. CDR1 and CDR2 (germline): SEHNR, FQNEAQ (reference sequence). CDR3 DNA: TGTGCCAGCAGGCCGGGACAGTACTACGAGCAGTACTTC. This gives the protein CASRPGQYYEQYF.

The chain uses TRBV5-1 and TRBJ2-3, with D unresolved. CDR1 SGHRS and CDR2 YFSETQ come from the germline V gene. CDR3 size: 13 residues. V was shortened by 5 bases and J by 2 bases, with 9 bases between the two germline ends. The CDR3 DNA follows: TGCGCCAGCAGGGCGTGGGACACAGATACGCAGTATTTT. Its translation is CASRAWDTDTQYF.

A few counts support this clone. The chain links TRBV7-6 to TRBJ2-6; the D is unclear. V dropped 5 bases and J dropped 9 bases, with 26 bases sitting between them. Germline V CDR1 and CDR2: SGHVS, FNYEAQ. The CDR3 contains 18 residues. The CDR3 nucleotides are TGTGCCAGCAGCGGAGTTCATGAACTCACAAAGTCGGGCAACGTCCTGACTTTC. It is translated as CASSGVHELTKSGNVLTF.

The rearrangement joins TRBV7-9 to TRBJ2-1, with D tentatively TRBD1 (5 bases). Germline CDR1 is SEHNR and CDR2 is FQNEAQ (reference sequence). The CDR3 consists of 19 residues. The V end lost 4 bases, the J end lost 4 bases, and 26 bases lay between the germline ends. CDR3 coding DNA: TGTGCCAGCAGCTCAACCAGCCTTTTGGGGCCCCCCTTATACAATGAGCAGTTCTTC. Protein sequence: CASSSTSLLGPPLYNEQFF.

With regard to this clone: The same CDR3 is also encoded by other DNA sequences in this sample. V and J are TRBV12-2 and TRBJ1-3; TRBD1, the table's D call, lacks a check against the DNA. TRBV12-2 is an annotated pseudogene. The CDR3 consists of 16 residues. In DNA form, the CDR3 reads TGTGCAAGTCGCTTAGCGATGCAGAACTCTGGAAACACCATATATTTT. Translating it yields CASRLAMQNSGNTIYF.

The V gene is TRBV6-6, the J gene TRBJ1-2; no clear D. Trimming removed 0 bases at V and 8 bases at J, with 10 bases between. The CDR3 length is 13 residues. Germline V gene lookup returns CDR1 MNHNY and CDR2 SVGAGI (reference sequence). CDR3 nucleotide sequence: TGTGCCAGCAGTTACTCCGACGGGAGCGGCTACACCTTC. Translation gives CASSYSDGSGYTF.

V usage is TRBV7-6 and J usage is TRBJ2-2; 11 positions match TRBD2. Looked up from germline, CDR1 is SGHVS and CDR2 is FNYEAQ. The V gene end was trimmed by 5 bases and the J gene end by 6 bases; junction bases not matched to a gene: 11. CDR3 length: 17 residues. CDR3: CASSPGASGRRAGELFF. The CDR3 nucleotides read TGTGCCAGCAGCCCCGGTGCTAGCGGGAGGCGGGCCGGGGAGCTGTTTTTT.

V gene TRBV21-1 combines with J gene TRBJ1-1; the table's TRBD1 call for D was not verified on the DNA. TRBV21-1 corresponds to a pseudogene. The CDR3 has 14 residues. The CDR3 here is CASRGYTIRTEAFF. CDR3 nucleotide sequence: TGTGCCAGCAGGGGCTACACAATTCGCACTGAAGCTTTCTTT.

The rearrangement links TRBV7-3 to TRBJ2-7, with TRBD1 as a possible D gene (6 bases). The V end lost 5 bases, the J end lost 5 bases, and 16 bases lay between the germline ends. The CDR3 has 14 amino acids. Germline CDR1 reads SGHTA; CDR2 reads FQGTGA. The CDR3 DNA follows: TGTGCCAGCAGCCGGAACTCTGGGGGCAACGAGCAGTACTTC. Translation: CASSRNSGGNEQYF.

In this sample, this clone turned up a few times. This chain joins TRBV7-6 and TRBJ2-1; 13 positions match TRBD2. Germline V gene sequence: CDR1 SGHVS, CDR2 FNYEAQ. Trimming at V came to 5 bases and at J to 9 bases, leaving 1 base not matched to a gene. The CDR3 totals 13 residues. The CDR3 bases are TGTGCCAGCAGCCGGACTAGCGGGAGTGAGCAGTTCTTC. Protein product: CASSRTSGSEQFF.

The chain joins TRBV5-8 to TRBJ1-2; a possible D gene is TRBD1 (6 bases). Per the germline V gene, CDR1 is SGHTS and CDR2 is YDEGEE. V dropped 2 bases and J dropped 2 bases, with 10 bases sitting between them. The CDR3 runs 14 residues. The CDR3, as DNA: TGTGCCAGCAGCTTAGGGACACCCAACTATGGCTACACCTTC. Its protein is CASSLGTPNYGYTF.

The chain carries TRBV6-5 and TRBJ1-6; D is unclear. This CDR3 is 11 amino acids long. Germline CDR1 reads MNHEY; CDR2 reads SVGAGI. The germline V and J ends were trimmed by 8 bases and 7 bases, with 6 bases remaining between them. Here the CDR3 DNA reads TGTGCCAGCGGGGAAAATTCACCCCTCCACTTT. Translation gives CASGENSPLHF.